In this sample, the clone carrying this T cell receptor beta chain turned up many times. The sample belongs to a study of early T cells in non-severe SARS-CoV-2 infection. In the study overall: Alpha and beta chains were unpaired, from unsorted whole-blood bulk RNA.

Each cDNA molecule carried a unique molecular identifier. TCRdb re-called the 5' RACE reads with MiXCR, one entry per CDR3 protein. The sample includes tens of thousands of distinct CDR3 sequences, roughly 4.5% of them seen just once. The CDR3 runs 15 residues. In germline, CDR1 is MDHEN, CDR2 SYDVKM. The V segment lost 6 bases and the J segment 5 bases; nucleotides outside the gene matches: 12. Sequences were obtained from whole blood. The receptor comes from an adult who was a healthcare worker with PCR-confirmed SARS-CoV-2 infection or an uninfected control (not recorded which). J is TRBJ1-2 and V is TRBV28; 7 nucleotides match TRBD1. CDR3 in DNA: TGTGCCAGCAGAAGAACGGGACAGTCGAAATATGGCTACACCTTC. This translates into CASRRTGQSKYGYTF.